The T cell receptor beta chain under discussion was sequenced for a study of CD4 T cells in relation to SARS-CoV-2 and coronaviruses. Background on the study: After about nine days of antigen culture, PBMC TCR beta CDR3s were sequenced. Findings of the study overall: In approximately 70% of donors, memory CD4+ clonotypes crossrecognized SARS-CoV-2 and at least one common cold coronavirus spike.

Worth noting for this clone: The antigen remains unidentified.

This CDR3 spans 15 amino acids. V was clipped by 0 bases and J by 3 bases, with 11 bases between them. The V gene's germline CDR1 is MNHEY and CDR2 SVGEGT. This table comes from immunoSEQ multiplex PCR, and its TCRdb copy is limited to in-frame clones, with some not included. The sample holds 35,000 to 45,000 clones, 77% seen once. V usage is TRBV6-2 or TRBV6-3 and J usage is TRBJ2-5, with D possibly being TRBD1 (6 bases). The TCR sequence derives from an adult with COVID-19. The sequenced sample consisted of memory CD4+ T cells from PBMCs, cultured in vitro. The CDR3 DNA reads TGTGCCAGCAGTTACTCGTCTCAGGGGAAAGAGACCCAGTACTTC. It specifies CASSYSSQGKETQYF.